This TCR beta chain was sequenced in a study of T-cell reconstitution after alpha-beta-depleted transplantation in children. Unique molecular identifiers were built into the TCRbeta library. TCRdb analysed the PCR reads with MiXCR anew, one entry per CDR3 protein. The table has 610,000 or so distinct CDR3 sequences, over 25% seen once; the top ten hold less than 40%. CDR3 length: 13 residues. V was clipped by 8 bases and J by 5 bases, with 16 bases between them. Germline CDR1 is ENHRY and CDR2 is SYGVKD. The source was PBMCs, collected before TCRalphabeta/CD19-depleted stem cell transplant. The chain recombines TRBV10-3 with TRBJ2-7, with D maybe TRBD2 (6 bases). This receptor was taken from a boy under two years old with Wiskott-Aldrich syndrome, due to receive a stem cell transplant. CDR3 bases: TGTGCCATCGGTCGGGGGAAGGGAGACGAGCAGTACTTC. Encoded protein: CAIGRGKGDEQYF.